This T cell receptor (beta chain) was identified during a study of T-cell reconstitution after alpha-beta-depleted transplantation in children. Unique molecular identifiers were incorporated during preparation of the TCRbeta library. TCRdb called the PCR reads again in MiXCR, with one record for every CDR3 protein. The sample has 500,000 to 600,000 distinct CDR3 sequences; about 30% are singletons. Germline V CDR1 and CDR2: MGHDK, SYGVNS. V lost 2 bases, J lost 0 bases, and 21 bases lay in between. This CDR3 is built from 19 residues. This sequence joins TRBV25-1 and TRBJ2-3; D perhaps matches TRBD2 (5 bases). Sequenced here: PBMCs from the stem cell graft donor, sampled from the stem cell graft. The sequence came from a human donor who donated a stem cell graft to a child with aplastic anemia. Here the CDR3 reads CASSERERARVRSTDTQYF. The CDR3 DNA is TGTGCCAGCAGTGAAAGAGAAAGAGCGAGGGTGCGGAGCACAGATACGCAGTATTTT.